This T cell receptor (beta chain) was observed in a study of cytomegalovirus exposure and HLA in healthy donors. Study in general: Under 90% of several hundred genotyped donors fell in the Caucasian-associated ancestry cluster.

PCR employed 60 Vbeta and 13 Jbeta primers. The method was immunoSEQ multiplex PCR; TCRdb's version includes in-frame clones alone and lacks a portion of them. Of about 120,000 clones listed, approximately 84% are singletons. The CDR3 is 16 residues long. CDR1 LNHDA and CDR2 SQIVND come from the germline V gene (reference sequence). The V and J ends lost 5 bases and 6 bases, in that order; junction bases with no gene match: 13. General study points: The study flagged about 160 TCR beta chains as cytomegalovirus-associated. Some V segments, including TRBV6-2 and TRBV6-3, were excluded as indistinguishable. A later analysis appeared to link common viral pathogens to several of the most significant clusters.

This clone was detected only once. Its antigen is unidentified. The source is a man aged 50 to 59 in good health and CMV-seronegative. The chain links TRBV19 to TRBJ1-2, with 9 bases identical to TRBD1. The material sequenced was PBMCs. In DNA, the CDR3 is TGTGCCAGTAGTGCATTATACAGGGGGCCTAGGGATGGCTACACCTTC. It specifies CASSALYRGPRDGYTF. Full variable domain (outside the CDR3, taken from reference TRBV19 and TRBJ1-2): DGGITQSPKYLFRKEGQNVTLSCEQNLNHDAMYWYRQDPGQGLRLIYYSQIVNDFQKGDIAEGYSVSREKKESFPLTVTSAQKNPTAFYLCASSALYRGPRDGYTFGSGTRLTVV.